This T cell receptor beta chain emerged from a study of T cells in localized non-small cell lung cancer. Generated by immunoSEQ multiplex PCR, the TCRdb table keeps only in-frame clones and is missing some. The sample has about 60,000 clones; roughly 90% are singletons. V trimming: 2 bases; J trimming: 1 base; junction bases outside the gene matches: 5. This CDR3 is 16 amino acids long. Germline CDR1 is LNHDA and CDR2 is SQIVND (reference sequence). The chain joins TRBV19 to TRBJ1-5, with TRBD1 matching over 7 bases. The sequence came from a woman aged 40 to 75 with stage I lung adenocarcinoma. The sample consisted of peripheral blood, taken before any cancer treatment. The CDR3 loop reads CASSIKGTASNQPQHF. The CDR3 DNA sequence: TGTGCCAGTAGTATAAAGGGGACAGCCAGCAATCAGCCCCAGCATTTT.